This T cell receptor beta chain was captured in a study of CD8 T cells in ankylosing spondylitis. Study-level points and caveats: Disease-linked clones were reportedly significantly enriched in matched ankylosing spondylitis synovial fluid. Among TCR beta sequences, a motif of roughly 8 highly homologous variants appeared characteristic of ankylosing spondylitis blood.

A single record per CDR3 protein comes from TCRdb applying MiXCR to the 5' RACE reads. The sample contains 230,000 or so distinct CDR3 sequences, 20% to 30% of which appear only once. Trimming removed 7 bases from V and 6 bases from J; junction bases left unmatched: 11. The CDR3 runs 15 residues. In the case of this clonotype: As yet, its antigen is unknown.

This TCR was recovered from a male donor with ankylosing spondylitis or in good health (not recorded which). Sequencing input: blood, either unsorted or a sorted T cell fraction (not recorded which). V gene TRBV12-3 or TRBV12-4 combines with J gene TRBJ2-1; 8 bases fit TRBD2. For the CDR3, the DNA is TGTGCCAGCACCACCGGGACTAGTTTCGGCAATGAGCAGTTCTTC. It yields the protein CASTTGTSFGNEQFF.